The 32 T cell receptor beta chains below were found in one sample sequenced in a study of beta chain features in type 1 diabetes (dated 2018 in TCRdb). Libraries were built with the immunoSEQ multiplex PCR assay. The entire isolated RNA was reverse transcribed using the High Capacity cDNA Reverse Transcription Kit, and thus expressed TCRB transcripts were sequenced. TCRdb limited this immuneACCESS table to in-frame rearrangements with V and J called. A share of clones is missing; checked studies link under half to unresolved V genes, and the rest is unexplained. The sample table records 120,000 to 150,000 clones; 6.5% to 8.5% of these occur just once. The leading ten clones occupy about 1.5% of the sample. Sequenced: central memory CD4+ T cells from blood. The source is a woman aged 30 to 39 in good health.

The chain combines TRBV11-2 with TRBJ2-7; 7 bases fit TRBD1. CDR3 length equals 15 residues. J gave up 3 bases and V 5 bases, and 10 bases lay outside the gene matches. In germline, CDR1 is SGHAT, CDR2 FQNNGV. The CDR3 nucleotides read TGTGCCAGCAGCCGCCTCGGGCAGGGGGTCTACGAGCAGTACTTC. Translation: CASSRLGQGVYEQYF.

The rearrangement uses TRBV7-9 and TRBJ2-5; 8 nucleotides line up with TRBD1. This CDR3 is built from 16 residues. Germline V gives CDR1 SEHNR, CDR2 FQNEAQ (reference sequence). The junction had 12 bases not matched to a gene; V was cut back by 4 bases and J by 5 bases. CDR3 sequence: CASSSRTGSLGETQYF. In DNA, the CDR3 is TGTGCCAGCAGCTCACGGACAGGGTCCCTTGGGGAGACCCAGTACTTC.

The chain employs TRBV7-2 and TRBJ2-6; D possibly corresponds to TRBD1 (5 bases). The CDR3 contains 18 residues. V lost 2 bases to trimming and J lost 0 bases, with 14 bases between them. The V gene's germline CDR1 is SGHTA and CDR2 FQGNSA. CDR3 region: CASSLKAGSPSGANVLTF. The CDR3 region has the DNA TGTGCCAGCAGCTTAAAGGCAGGGTCCCCCTCTGGGGCCAACGTCCTGACTTTC.

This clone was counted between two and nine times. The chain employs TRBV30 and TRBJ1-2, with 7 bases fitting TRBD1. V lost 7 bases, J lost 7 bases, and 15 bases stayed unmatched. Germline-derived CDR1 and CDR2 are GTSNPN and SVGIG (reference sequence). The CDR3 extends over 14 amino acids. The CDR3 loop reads CASKGGGFLGGYTF. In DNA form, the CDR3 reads TGTGCCTCCAAAGGAGGGGGCTTTTTAGGTGGCTACACCTTC.

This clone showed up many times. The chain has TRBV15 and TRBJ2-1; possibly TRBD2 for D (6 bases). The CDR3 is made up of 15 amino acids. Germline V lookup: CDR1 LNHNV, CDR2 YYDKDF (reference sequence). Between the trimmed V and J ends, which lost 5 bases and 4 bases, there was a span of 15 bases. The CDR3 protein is CATSGGGSRYNEQFF. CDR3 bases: TGTGCCACCAGCGGGGGAGGATCTCGTTACAATGAGCAGTTCTTC.

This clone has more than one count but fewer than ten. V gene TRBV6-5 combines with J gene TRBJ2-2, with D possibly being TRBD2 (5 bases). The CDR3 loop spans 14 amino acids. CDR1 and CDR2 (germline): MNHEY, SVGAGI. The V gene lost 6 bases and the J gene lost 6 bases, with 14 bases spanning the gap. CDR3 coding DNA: TGTGCCAGCAGATATCCGAGCGGCTCCGGGGAGCTGTTTTTT. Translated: CASRYPSGSGELFF.

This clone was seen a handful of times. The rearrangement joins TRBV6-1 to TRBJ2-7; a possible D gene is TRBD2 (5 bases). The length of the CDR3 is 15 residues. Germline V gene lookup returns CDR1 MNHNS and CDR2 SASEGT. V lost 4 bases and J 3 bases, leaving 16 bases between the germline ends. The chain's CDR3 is CASSVRTGEYYEQYF. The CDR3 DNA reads TGTGCCAGCAGTGTAAGGACCGGGGAGTACTACGAGCAGTACTTC.

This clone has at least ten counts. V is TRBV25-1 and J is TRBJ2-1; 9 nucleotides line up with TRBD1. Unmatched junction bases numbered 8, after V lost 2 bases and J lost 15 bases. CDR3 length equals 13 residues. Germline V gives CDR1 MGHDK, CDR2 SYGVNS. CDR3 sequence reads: CASSEPGQGQRFF. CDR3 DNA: TGTGCCAGCAGTGAACCTGGACAGGGGCAACGGTTCTTC.

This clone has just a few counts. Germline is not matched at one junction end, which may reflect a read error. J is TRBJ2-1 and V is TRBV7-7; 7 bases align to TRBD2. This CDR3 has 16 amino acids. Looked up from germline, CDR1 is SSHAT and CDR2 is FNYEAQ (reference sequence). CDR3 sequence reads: CASSPVPLGGERWEFF. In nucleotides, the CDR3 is TGTGCTAGCAGTCCCGTTCCCTTGGGGGGGGAGAGATGGGAGTTCTTC.

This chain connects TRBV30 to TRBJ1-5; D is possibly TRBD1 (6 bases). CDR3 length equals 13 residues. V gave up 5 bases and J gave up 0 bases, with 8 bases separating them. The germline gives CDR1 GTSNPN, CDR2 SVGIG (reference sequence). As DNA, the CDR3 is TGTGCCTGGGGACAGACTAGCAATCAGCCCCAGCATTTT. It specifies CAWGQTSNQPQHF.

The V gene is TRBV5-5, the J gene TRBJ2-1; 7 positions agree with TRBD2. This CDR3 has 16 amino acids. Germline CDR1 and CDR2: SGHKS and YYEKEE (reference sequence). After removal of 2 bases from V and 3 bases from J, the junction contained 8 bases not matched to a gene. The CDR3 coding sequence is TGTGCCAGCAGCTTTTACCTAGCGGATATCTACAATGAGCAGTTCTTC. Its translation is CASSFYLADIYNEQFF.

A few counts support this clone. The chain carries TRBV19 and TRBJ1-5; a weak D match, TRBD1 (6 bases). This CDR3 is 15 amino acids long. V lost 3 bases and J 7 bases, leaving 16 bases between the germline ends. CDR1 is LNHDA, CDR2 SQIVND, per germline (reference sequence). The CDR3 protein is CASSMWGRTGQPQHF. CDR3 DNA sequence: TGTGCCAGTAGTATGTGGGGGCGCACGGGACAGCCCCAGCATTTT.

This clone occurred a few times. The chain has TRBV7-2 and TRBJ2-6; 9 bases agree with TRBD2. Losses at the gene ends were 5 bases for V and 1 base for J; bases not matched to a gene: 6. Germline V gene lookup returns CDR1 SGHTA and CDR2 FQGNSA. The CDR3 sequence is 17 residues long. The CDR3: CASSRLAELSGANVLTF. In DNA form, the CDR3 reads TGTGCCAGCAGCCGACTAGCGGAGCTTTCTGGGGCCAACGTCCTGACTTTC. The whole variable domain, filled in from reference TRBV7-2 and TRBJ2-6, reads GAGVSQSPSNKVTEKGKDVELRCDPISGHTALYWYRQSLGQGLEFLIYFQGNSAPDKSGLPSDRFSAERTGGSVSTLTIQRTQQEDSAVYLCASSRLAELSGANVLTFGAGSRLTVL.

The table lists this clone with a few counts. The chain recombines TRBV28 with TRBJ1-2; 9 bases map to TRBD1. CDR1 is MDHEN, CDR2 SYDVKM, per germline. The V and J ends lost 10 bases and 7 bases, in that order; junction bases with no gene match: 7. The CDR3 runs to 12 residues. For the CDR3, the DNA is TGTGCCACCACAACAGGGGGCGGTGGCTACACCTTC. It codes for CATTTGGGGYTF.

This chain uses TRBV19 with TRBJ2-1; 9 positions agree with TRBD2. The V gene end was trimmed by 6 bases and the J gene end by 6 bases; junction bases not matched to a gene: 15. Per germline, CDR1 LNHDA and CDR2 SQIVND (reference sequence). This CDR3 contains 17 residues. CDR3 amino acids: CASSPLGGSGRSNEQFF. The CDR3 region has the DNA TGTGCCAGTAGCCCTCTTGGGGGTAGCGGGAGATCCAATGAGCAGTTCTTC.

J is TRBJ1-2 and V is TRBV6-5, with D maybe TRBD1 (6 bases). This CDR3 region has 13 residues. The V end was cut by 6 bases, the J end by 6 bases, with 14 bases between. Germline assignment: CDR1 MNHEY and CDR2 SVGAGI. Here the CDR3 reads CASRSGQWDGYTF. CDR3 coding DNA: TGTGCCAGCAGATCCGGACAGTGGGATGGCTACACCTTC.

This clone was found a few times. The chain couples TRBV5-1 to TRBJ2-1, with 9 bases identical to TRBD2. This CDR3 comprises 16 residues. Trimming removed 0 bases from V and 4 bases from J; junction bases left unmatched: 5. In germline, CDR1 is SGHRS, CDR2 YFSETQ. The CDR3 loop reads CASSLAASGIYNEQFF. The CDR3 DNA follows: TGCGCCAGCAGCTTGGCTGCTAGCGGGATATACAATGAGCAGTTCTTC.

CDR3 DNA sequence: TGTGCCAGCAGCTTCAACCGGGACAACCAGTACTTC. This translates into CASSFNRDNQYF. V usage is TRBV7-8 and J usage is TRBJ2-7, with D maybe TRBD1 (6 bases). The CDR3 consists of 12 residues. V was trimmed by 3 bases and J by 10 bases, leaving 13 bases between them. CDR1 and CDR2 from the germline V gene are SGHVS and FQNEAQ.

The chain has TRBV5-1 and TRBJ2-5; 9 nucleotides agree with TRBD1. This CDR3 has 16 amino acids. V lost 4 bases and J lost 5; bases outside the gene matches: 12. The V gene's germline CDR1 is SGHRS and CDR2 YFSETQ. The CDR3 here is CASSLGQQGAWETQYF. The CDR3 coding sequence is TGCGCCAGCAGCCTAGGTCAACAGGGGGCATGGGAGACCCAGTACTTC.

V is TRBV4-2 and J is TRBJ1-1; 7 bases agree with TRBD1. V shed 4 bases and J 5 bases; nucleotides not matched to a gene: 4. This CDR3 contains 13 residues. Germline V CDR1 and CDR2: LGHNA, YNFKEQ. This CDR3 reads CASSREQGTEAFF. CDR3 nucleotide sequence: TGTGCCAGCAGCCGGGAACAGGGGACTGAAGCTTTCTTT.

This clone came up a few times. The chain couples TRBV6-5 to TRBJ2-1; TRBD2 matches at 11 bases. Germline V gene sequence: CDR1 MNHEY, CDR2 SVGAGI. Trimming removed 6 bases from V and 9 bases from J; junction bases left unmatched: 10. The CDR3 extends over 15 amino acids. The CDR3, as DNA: TGTGCCAGCAGCCCCGGACTAGCGGGTGTTCGTGAGCAGTTCTTC. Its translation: CASSPGLAGVREQFF.

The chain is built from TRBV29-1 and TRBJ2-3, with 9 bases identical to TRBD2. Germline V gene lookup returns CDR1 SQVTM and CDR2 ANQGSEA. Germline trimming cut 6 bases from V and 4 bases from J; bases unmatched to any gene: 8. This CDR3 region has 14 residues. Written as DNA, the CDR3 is TGCAGCGTCTTTAGCGGGAGCTTGCCAGATACGCAGTATTTT. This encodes CSVFSGSLPDTQYF.

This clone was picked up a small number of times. CDR3 DNA: TGTGCCAGCAGCCTTGGAACAGGGGTTGGCACTGAAGCTTTCTTT. Amino acids: CASSLGTGVGTEAFF. The genes are TRBV5-4 and TRBJ1-1; 7 bases fit TRBD1. Unmatched junction bases numbered 10, after V lost 4 bases and J lost 4 bases. This CDR3 is 15 amino acids long. Germline loops: CDR1 SGHNT, CDR2 YYREEE (reference sequence).

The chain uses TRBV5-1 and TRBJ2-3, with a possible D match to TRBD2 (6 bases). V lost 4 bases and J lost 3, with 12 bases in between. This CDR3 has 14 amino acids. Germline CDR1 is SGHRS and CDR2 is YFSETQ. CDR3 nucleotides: TGCGCCAGCAGCCGGGACTCAACTACAGATACGCAGTATTTT. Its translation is CASSRDSTTDTQYF.

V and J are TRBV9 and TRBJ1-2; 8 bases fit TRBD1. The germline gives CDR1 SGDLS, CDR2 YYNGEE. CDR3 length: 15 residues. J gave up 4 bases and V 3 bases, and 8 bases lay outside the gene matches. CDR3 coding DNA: TGTGCCAGCAGCGGTACAGGGGGGAATAGCTATGGCTACACCTTC. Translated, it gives CASSGTGGNSYGYTF.

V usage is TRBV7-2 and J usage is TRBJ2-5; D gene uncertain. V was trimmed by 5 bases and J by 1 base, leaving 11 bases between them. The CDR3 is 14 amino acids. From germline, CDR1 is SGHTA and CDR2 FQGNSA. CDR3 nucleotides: TGTGCCAGCAGCCCCCCTGGAGTCCAAGAGACCCAGTACTTC. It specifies CASSPPGVQETQYF.

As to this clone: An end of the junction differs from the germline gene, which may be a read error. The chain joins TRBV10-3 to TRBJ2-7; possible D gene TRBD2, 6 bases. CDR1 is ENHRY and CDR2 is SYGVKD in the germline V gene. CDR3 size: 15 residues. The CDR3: CASSYRGTEARAQYF. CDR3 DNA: TGTGCCAGCAGTTACCGCGGGACGGAGGCGAGAGCGCAGTACTTC.

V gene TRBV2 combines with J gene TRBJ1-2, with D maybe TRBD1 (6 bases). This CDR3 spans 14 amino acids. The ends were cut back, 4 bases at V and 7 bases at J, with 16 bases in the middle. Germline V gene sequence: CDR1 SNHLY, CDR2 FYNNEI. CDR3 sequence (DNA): TGTGCCAGCAGTGCCTCTGGACAGAGGTTTGGCTACACCTTC. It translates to CASSASGQRFGYTF.

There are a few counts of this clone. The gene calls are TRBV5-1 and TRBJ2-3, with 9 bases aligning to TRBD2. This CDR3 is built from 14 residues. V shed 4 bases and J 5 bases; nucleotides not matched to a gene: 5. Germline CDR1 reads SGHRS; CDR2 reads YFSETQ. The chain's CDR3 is CASSISGSRDTQYF. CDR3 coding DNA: TGCGCCAGCAGCATTAGCGGGAGTCGAGATACGCAGTATTTT.

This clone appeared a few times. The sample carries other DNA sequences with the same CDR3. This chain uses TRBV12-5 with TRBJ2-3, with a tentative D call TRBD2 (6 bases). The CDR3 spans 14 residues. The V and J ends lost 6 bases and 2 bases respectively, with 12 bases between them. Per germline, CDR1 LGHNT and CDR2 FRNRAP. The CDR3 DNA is TGTGCTAGTGGACGGGACTCAAACACAGATACGCAGTATTTT. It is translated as CASGRDSNTDTQYF.

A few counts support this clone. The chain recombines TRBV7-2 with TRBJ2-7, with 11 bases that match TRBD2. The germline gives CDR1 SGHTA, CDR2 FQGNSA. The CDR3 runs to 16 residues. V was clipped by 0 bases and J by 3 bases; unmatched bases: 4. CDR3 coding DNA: TGTGCCAGCAGCTTAGCGCCTAGCGGGGGGAGCTACGAGCAGTACTTC. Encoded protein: CASSLAPSGGSYEQYF.

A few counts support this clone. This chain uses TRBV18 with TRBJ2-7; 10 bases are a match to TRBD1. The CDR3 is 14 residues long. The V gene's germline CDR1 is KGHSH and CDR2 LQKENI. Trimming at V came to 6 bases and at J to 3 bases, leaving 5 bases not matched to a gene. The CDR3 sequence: CASSKGQGDYEQYF. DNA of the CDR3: TGTGCCAGCTCCAAAGGACAGGGGGACTACGAGCAGTACTTC.